The 24 T cell receptor beta chains presented below share a single source sample, sequenced in a study of regulatory T cells in long-lasting Graves disease. Construction of the TCR beta libraries employed iRepertoire HTBI primers in conjunction with Arm-PCR of CDR3 regions. TCRdb reprocessed the multiplex PCR reads with MiXCR, giving one entry per CDR3 protein. The profile shows more than 650,000 distinct CDR3 sequences, about 32% of them singletons. The time point denotes: persistent/refractory GD, antithyroid drugs over 5 years with positive TRAb. The TCR library was prepared using RNA isolated from PBMCs. This specimen was peripheral blood mononuclear cells (PBMCs), taken when the disease was refractory, from a patient treated with antithyroid drugs. These receptors came from a female donor with Graves disease.

This clonotype was observed once. The chain uses TRBV30 and TRBJ1-6; D unclear. V lost 5 bases to trimming and J lost 4 bases, with 18 bases between them. The CDR3 length is 16 residues. CDR1 is GTSNPN, CDR2 SVGIG, per germline (reference sequence). Written as DNA, the CDR3 is TGTGCCTGGTCAGACGGATCAGTTTGGTATAATTCACCCCTCCACTTT. Translation gives CAWSDGSVWYNSPLHF. The full variable domain, rest sourced from reference TRBV30 and TRBJ1-6, is SQTIHQWPATLVQPVGSPLSLECTVEGTSNPNLYWYRQAAGRGLQLLFYSVGIGQISSEVPQNLSASRPQDRQFILSSKKLLLSDSGFYLCAWSDGSVWYNSPLHFGNGTRLTVT.

This clonotype has ten or more counts. The gene calls are TRBV28 and TRBJ2-7; D is undetermined. Deletions cut 0 bases from V and 3 bases from J, with 12 bases between. The germline V gene encodes CDR1 MDHEN and CDR2 SYDVKM. This CDR3 has 15 residues. In nucleotides, the CDR3 is TGTGCCAGCAGTTTATGTCCGGCAGCCCTCTACGAGCAGTACTTC. Residues: CASSLCPAALYEQYF.

This clonotype has a single count. A junction boundary mismatches the germline segment, possibly from a read error. The V call is TRBV11-1, the J call TRBJ2-7; D possibly corresponds to TRBD2 (5 bases). This CDR3 has 14 residues. CDR1 is SGHAT and CDR2 is FQDESV in the germline V gene (reference sequence). CDR3 loop: CASSLSTDTSEQYF. DNA for the CDR3: TGCGCCAGCAGCTTGTCAACAGATACTAGCGAGCAGTACTTC.

The rearrangement joins TRBV12-3 or TRBV12-4 to TRBJ1-4, with 10 nucleotides matching TRBD1. Trimming took 1 base from V and 8 from J; bases not matched to a gene: 7. The CDR3 extends over 16 amino acids. The CDR3 coding sequence is TGTGCCAGCAGTTTAGTCCCGACAGGGGGCCAGGAAAAACTGTTTTTT. Amino acids: CASSLVPTGGQEKLFF.

V is TRBV6-1 and J is TRBJ2-7; D gene uncertain. The V end lost 4 bases, the J end lost 3 bases, and 10 bases lay between the germline ends. The CDR3 sequence is 13 residues long. Germline values: CDR1 MNHNS, CDR2 SASEGT. CDR3 DNA: TGTGCCAGCAGTGTCCGACGATACTACGAGCAGTACTTC. Its translation is CASSVRRYYEQYF.

For this clonotype: This may be a read error, as it is one base from a much larger clone. The chain carries TRBV3-1 and TRBJ1-5; D not certain. Trimming removed 6 bases from V and 2 bases from J, with 14 bases in between. The V gene's germline CDR1 is LGHDT and CDR2 YNNKEL (reference sequence). The CDR3 sequence is 15 residues long. CDR3 bases: TGTGCCAGCAGTCGAGAGGTGGGCGGCAATCAGCCCCAGCATTTT. It specifies CASSREVGGNQPQHF.

V gene TRBV6-1 combines with J gene TRBJ1-2; D remains ambiguous. Germline V CDR1 and CDR2: MNHNS, SASEGT. Deletions cut 7 bases from V and 2 bases from J, with 20 bases between. The length of the CDR3 is 16 residues. This CDR3 reads CASTPTQGQTNYGYTF. The CDR3 DNA follows: TGTGCCAGCACCCCGACCCAAGGCCAGACCAACTATGGCTACACCTTC.

The rearrangement joins TRBV12-3 or TRBV12-4 to TRBJ1-6, with TRBD1 as a possible D gene (6 bases). The CDR3 is 15 residues long. V lost 6 bases to trimming and J lost 10 bases, with 19 bases between them. The DNA for the CDR3 is TGTGCCAGCAGCGTAGCAGGGGAGTTTTTGTCACCCCTCCACTTT. This encodes CASSVAGEFLSPLHF.

This clonotype was detected a few times. The CDR3 DNA reads as TGTGCCAGCAGCTTAGGGAGTCAGGGGGGTCAGCCCCAGCATTTT. This translates into CASSLGSQGGQPQHF. The chain recombines TRBV7-6 with TRBJ1-5, with 7 nucleotides matching TRBD1. The CDR3 contains 15 residues. V was pared by 1 base and J by 6 bases, with 6 bases of the junction left unmatched. The V gene's germline CDR1 is SGHVS and CDR2 FNYEAQ.

This chain uses TRBV2 with TRBJ2-3, with D hard to call. The DNA end is a closer match to TRBJ1-5, so the J assignment may be wrong. Germline CDR1 reads SNHLY; CDR2 reads FYNNEI. The CDR3 spans 17 residues. The chain's CDR3 is CASRDTSGRALTDTQHF. DNA of the CDR3: TGTGCCAGCAGGGATACTAGCGGGAGGGCCCTCACAGATACGCAGCATTTT.

This clonotype has only one observation. The chain employs TRBV5-5 and TRBJ2-7, with no clear D. The CDR3 sequence is 14 residues long. Germline V lookup: CDR1 SGHKS, CDR2 YYEKEE (reference sequence). Trimming took off 3 bases at V and 2 bases at J, with 12 bases between the two ends. The CDR3 region has the DNA TGTGCCAGCAGCTGGACGGAGCTTACCTACGAGCAGTACTTC. It translates to CASSWTELTYEQYF.

The chain employs TRBV6-1 and TRBJ1-2, with 9 positions matching TRBD1. In germline, CDR1 is MNHNS, CDR2 SASEGT. The V segment lost 4 bases and the J segment 4 bases; nucleotides outside the gene matches: 7. The CDR3 runs 15 residues. The CDR3 sequence: CASSVPGTGRYGYTF. The CDR3 nucleotides are TGTGCCAGCAGTGTTCCTGGGACAGGGCGCTATGGCTACACCTTC.

The chain couples TRBV5-1 to TRBJ1-1; TRBD1 matches 11 bases. The V gene end was trimmed by 0 bases and the J gene end by 6 bases; junction bases not matched to a gene: 13. From germline, CDR1 is SGHRS and CDR2 YFSETQ. The CDR3 contains 18 residues. In DNA, the CDR3 is TGCGCCAGCAGCTTGGAGGGACAGGGGGATTATATCAACCCTGAAGCTTTCTTT. It is translated as CASSLEGQGDYINPEAFF.

This clonotype was seen only once. The CDR3 sequence: CSVEASQGSLELFF. The CDR3 DNA is TGCAGCGTTGAAGCCTCCCAGGGGTCGCTGGAGCTGTTTTTT. The chain is built from TRBV29-1 and TRBJ2-2; tentatively, D is TRBD1 (6 bases). Looked up from germline, CDR1 is SQVTM and CDR2 is ANQGSEA. V lost 1 base, J lost 10 bases, and 16 bases lay in between. This CDR3 contains 14 residues.

The chain combines TRBV25-1 with TRBJ2-7, with a tentative D call TRBD1 (6 bases). The CDR3 loop spans 11 amino acids. Trimming cost V 8 bases and J 3 bases, with 8 bases left between them. The germline V gene encodes CDR1 MGHDK and CDR2 SYGVNS. This chain's CDR3 is CASGQNYEQYF. In DNA form, the CDR3 reads TGTGCCAGCGGACAGAACTACGAGCAGTACTTC.

This clonotype was counted many times. V and J are TRBV12-3 or TRBV12-4 and TRBJ1-4; D gene ambiguous. The CDR3 has 16 residues. V dropped 3 bases and J dropped 0 bases, with 11 bases sitting between them. CDR3 sequence: CASSFGFGPTNEKLFF. For the CDR3, the DNA is TGTGCCAGCAGTTTTGGGTTCGGACCAACTAATGAAAAACTGTTTTTT.

In its sample, this clonotype was seen once. The chain employs TRBV29-1 and TRBJ1-1, with 7 positions matching TRBD1. This CDR3 comprises 12 residues. Germline V gives CDR1 SQVTM, CDR2 ANQGSEA. V trimming: 3 bases; J trimming: 7 bases; junction bases outside the gene matches: 5. The CDR3 region is CSVDAGTDEAFF. Here the CDR3 DNA reads TGCAGCGTTGACGCCGGGACAGATGAAGCTTTCTTT.

V is TRBV19 and J is TRBJ1-2; D may be TRBD1 (5 bases). V lost 0 bases to trimming and J lost 3 bases, with 11 bases between them. This CDR3 region has 15 residues. In germline, CDR1 is LNHDA, CDR2 SQIVND (reference sequence). CDR3 bases: TGTGCCAGTAGTATAGACGGCAGGGTAGACTATGGCTACACCTTC. Protein: CASSIDGRVDYGYTF.

This clonotype was counted only a few times. V usage is TRBV28 and J usage is TRBJ1-3; 7 bases line up with TRBD1. With 6 bases clipped from V and 1 base from J, the junction kept 6 bases outside the gene matches. The CDR3 has 15 residues. CDR1 MDHEN and CDR2 SYDVKM come from the germline V gene. The CDR3 region is CASREAGGSGNTIYF. The CDR3 bases are TGTGCCAGCAGGGAAGCAGGGGGGTCTGGAAACACCATATATTTT. Full variable domain (rest looked up from reference TRBV28 and TRBJ1-3): DVKVTQSSRYLVKRTGEKVFLECVQDMDHENMFWYRQDPGLGLRLIYFSYDVKMKEKGDIPEGYSVSREKKERFSLILESASTNQTSMYLCASREAGGSGNTIYFGEGSWLTVV.

This clonotype was seen more than once but under ten times. The chain links TRBV7-9 to TRBJ1-2; unclear D gene. Trimming took 3 bases from V and 4 from J, leaving 9 bases between them. The germline V gene encodes CDR1 SEHNR and CDR2 FQNEAQ (reference sequence). The CDR3 spans 13 residues. In nucleotides, the CDR3 is TGTGCCAGCAGCTTGGAGAACGGCTATGGCTACACCTTC. It codes for CASSLENGYGYTF. The whole variable domain, remainder taken from reference TRBV7-9 and TRBJ1-2, is DTGVSQNPRHKITKRGQNVTFRCDPISEHNRLYWYRQTLGQGPEFLTYFQNEAQLEKSRLLSDRFSAERPKGSFSTLEIQRTEQGDSAMYLCASSLENGYGYTFGSGTRLTVV.

The chain is built from TRBV12-3 or TRBV12-4 and TRBJ1-1; 8 bases agree with TRBD1. Trimming removed 3 bases from V and 0 bases from J; junction bases left unmatched: 3. CDR3 size: 15 residues. The CDR3 loop is CASSLDRELNTEAFF. The CDR3 DNA sequence: TGTGCCAGCAGTTTGGACAGGGAATTGAACACTGAAGCTTTCTTT.

The chain carries TRBV30 and TRBJ2-7; D is perhaps TRBD1 or TRBD2 (5 bases each). V lost 0 bases and J 4 bases, leaving 10 bases between the germline ends. The CDR3 extends over 13 amino acids. Germline V gene sequence: CDR1 GTSNPN, CDR2 SVGIG (reference sequence). The CDR3 DNA follows: TGTGCCTGGAGTGTAGGGGAGCAGTACGAGCAGTACTTC. Translated, it gives CAWSVGEQYEQYF.

This chain connects TRBV7-9 to TRBJ2-7; 10 bases fit TRBD2. Per the germline V gene, CDR1 is SEHNR and CDR2 is FQNEAQ (reference sequence). The CDR3 covers 15 residues. With 5 bases clipped from V and 4 bases from J, the junction kept 8 bases outside the gene matches. Here the CDR3 DNA reads TGTGCCAGCAGCCCGCGGAGCGGGAGGGCGTACGAGCAGTACTTC. Its translation: CASSPRSGRAYEQYF. Complete variable domain (other parts from reference TRBV7-9 and TRBJ2-7): DTGVSQNPRHKITKRGQNVTFRCDPISEHNRLYWYRQTLGQGPEFLTYFQNEAQLEKSRLLSDRFSAERPKGSFSTLEIQRTEQGDSAMYLCASSPRSGRAYEQYFGPGTRLTVT.

Points on this clonotype: Since a much larger clone is just one base distant, this may be a read error. The chain combines TRBV2 with TRBJ2-2; 7 bases match TRBD2. The CDR3 sequence is 15 residues long. Unmatched junction bases numbered 5, after V lost 5 bases and J lost 2 bases. The V gene's germline CDR1 is SNHLY and CDR2 FYNNEI. Here the CDR3 reads CASSSGTINTGELFF. CDR3 bases: TGTGCCAGCAGTTCCGGGACTATAAACACCGGGGAGCTGTTTTTT.